This entry lists 15 T cell receptor beta chains sequenced from one sample in a study of CD8 T cells in ankylosing spondylitis. TCRdb called the 5' RACE reads again in MiXCR, with one record for every CDR3 protein. The sample yields fewer than 250,000 distinct CDR3 sequences, approximately 30% seen once. What was sequenced was blood, either unsorted or a sorted T cell fraction (not recorded which). The receptor set was obtained from a male donor with ankylosing spondylitis or in good health (not recorded which).

This clonotype was seen just once. The V call is TRBV12-3 or TRBV12-4, the J call TRBJ2-3; weak D call: TRBD2 (6 bases). The V end lost 1 base, the J end lost 2 bases, and 10 bases lay between the germline ends. This CDR3 comprises 15 residues. Written as DNA, the CDR3 is TGTGCCAGCAGTTTAGGGGGGGATGTCACAGATACGCAGTATTTT. It encodes CASSLGGDVTDTQYF.

Only a few counts were recorded for this clonotype. The CDR3 DNA follows: TGTGCCACCAGCAGAGATTCGGCTTCACCCCTCCACTTT. This sequence encodes CATSRDSASPLHF. The chain carries TRBV15 and TRBJ1-6; D is unresolved. This CDR3 spans 13 amino acids. V lost 0 bases, J lost 9 bases, and 6 bases lay in between. Germline V gene data show CDR1 as LNHNV and CDR2 as YYDKDF (reference sequence).

This chain connects TRBV25-1 to TRBJ2-7; unclear D gene. With 0 bases removed from V and 0 bases from J, the gap between germline ends came to 6 bases. The CDR3 is made up of 14 amino acids. Germline lookup yields CDR1 MGHDK and CDR2 SYGVNS. The DNA of the CDR3 is TGTGCCAGCAGTGAATATGGTCTCTCCTACGAGCAGTACTTC. Translation gives CASSEYGLSYEQYF.

This clonotype was seen a few times. The chain combines TRBV20-1 with TRBJ2-3; TRBD2 matches at 10 bases. CDR3 size: 20 residues. Trimming took 0 bases from V and 1 from J; bases not matched to a gene: 16. Germline CDR1 and CDR2: DFQATT and SNEGSKA (reference sequence). CDR3 DNA sequence: TGCAGTGCTAGAGATTCCCAATACCGCTTTACTAGCGGGGGCACAGATACGCAGTATTTT. This sequence encodes CSARDSQYRFTSGGTDTQYF.

This chain joins TRBV29-1 and TRBJ1-3; TRBD1 matches 9 bases. Germline V gene sequence: CDR1 SQVTM, CDR2 ANQGSEA. This CDR3 has 19 residues. Unmatched junction bases numbered 19, after V lost 3 bases and J lost 4 bases. The CDR3: CSVEAVQYRDRAGGNTIYF. CDR3 in DNA: TGCAGCGTTGAGGCCGTCCAATACCGGGACAGGGCGGGAGGAAACACCATATATTTT.

This clonotype was found a few times. This sequence joins TRBV11-2 and TRBJ1-2, with 9 positions matching TRBD1. Unmatched junction bases numbered 9, after V lost 0 bases and J lost 4 bases. The CDR3 covers 17 residues. Per the germline V gene, CDR1 is SGHAT and CDR2 is FQNNGV. The CDR3 nucleotides read TGTGCCAGCAGCTTAGATTCGGGGACAGGGAAATTCTATGGCTACACCTTC. Residues: CASSLDSGTGKFYGYTF.

The chain has TRBV29-1 and TRBJ2-5; no firm D call. Trimming pared 7 bases from V and 1 base from J, leaving 10 bases between. The CDR3 runs to 12 residues. The germline CDR1 and CDR2 sequences are SQVTM and ANQGSEA. The CDR3 is CSESRFQETQYF. DNA for the CDR3: TGCAGCGAGAGCAGATTCCAAGAGACCCAGTACTTC.

This clonotype appeared a few times. The chain combines TRBV2 with TRBJ1-2; no clear D. CDR3 length equals 13 residues. Trimming cost V 6 bases and J 4 bases, with 12 bases left between them. In germline, CDR1 is SNHLY, CDR2 FYNNEI. The CDR3 is CASSIGRRYGYTF. The DNA for the CDR3 is TGTGCCAGCAGCATAGGACGGCGCTATGGCTACACCTTC.

The chain employs TRBV6-5 and TRBJ2-1, with D tentatively TRBD2 (6 bases). Germline lookup yields CDR1 MNHEY and CDR2 SVGAGI. V gave up 0 bases and J gave up 8 bases, with 14 bases separating them. CDR3 size: 15 residues. CDR3: CASSYSGLLGDEQFF. The CDR3 bases are TGTGCCAGCAGTTACTCGGGACTCCTTGGGGATGAGCAGTTCTTC.

The rearrangement uses TRBV20-1 and TRBJ2-7; D not certain. CDR3 length: 17 amino acids. V was clipped by 5 bases and J by 3 bases, with 26 bases between them. Germline CDR1 is DFQATT and CDR2 is SNEGSKA (reference sequence). CDR3 DNA: TGCAGTGCTGCAGGCATTCGAGCCCCATCCTCCAGCTACGAGCAGTACTTC. Residues: CSAAGIRAPSSSYEQYF.

This clonotype was detected only a few times. J is TRBJ2-1 and V is TRBV27; 9 bases are a match to TRBD2. CDR1 is MNHEY and CDR2 is SMNVEV in the germline V gene (reference sequence). CDR3 length equals 16 residues. V was pared by 8 bases and J by 2 bases, with 10 bases of the junction left unmatched. The CDR3 loop is CASGLAGGLPYNEQFF. The CDR3 DNA is TGTGCCAGCGGCCTGGCGGGGGGGCTCCCCTACAATGAGCAGTTCTTC.

This clonotype was seen a single time. The chain has TRBV5-1 and TRBJ1-2; D is undetermined. The germline gives CDR1 SGHRS, CDR2 YFSETQ. The CDR3 spans 14 residues. The ends were cut back, 3 bases at V and 4 bases at J, with 13 bases in the middle. The CDR3 is CASSSTAATYGYTF. In DNA form, the CDR3 reads TGCGCCAGCAGCTCTACGGCCGCGACCTATGGCTACACCTTC.

The chain is built from TRBV9 and TRBJ2-2, with a weak D call TRBD2 (6 bases). Germline values: CDR1 SGDLS, CDR2 YYNGEE. CDR3 length: 16 amino acids. V lost 0 bases and J lost 2, with 11 bases in between. CDR3 protein: CASSVASSGNTGELFF. As DNA, the CDR3 is TGTGCCAGCAGCGTAGCAAGTAGCGGAAACACCGGGGAGCTGTTTTTT.

The chain couples TRBV27 to TRBJ2-1; 8 positions agree with TRBD2. The junction had 16 bases not matched to a gene; V was cut back by 3 bases and J by 12 bases. The CDR3 has 16 amino acids. CDR1 is MNHEY, CDR2 SMNVEV, per germline (reference sequence). CDR3 in amino acids: CASSFLPAGGPKGQFF. The CDR3 DNA follows: TGTGCCAGCAGTTTCCTCCCGGCGGGGGGTCCTAAGGGGCAGTTCTTC.

The DNA of the CDR3 is TGCGCCAGCAGCCAAGAGGAGCTAGCGGGGTTGAACGAGCAGTACTTC. Translated: CASSQEELAGLNEQYF. V is TRBV4-1 and J is TRBJ2-7; 9 bases fit TRBD2. CDR3 size: 16 residues. Germline CDR1 MGHRA, CDR2 YSYEKL. The ends lost 0 bases at V and 5 bases at J; junction bases unmatched: 8.